One sample yielded the 24 T cell receptor beta chains listed below, sequenced in a study of T cell repertoires in ileal Crohn's disease. Repertoires were generated with immunoSEQ multiplex PCR, while TCRdb's copy carries only in-frame clones and drops some. The sample shows about 14,000 clones, roughly 80% of them seen only once. Sample: ileal tissue. These receptor sequences come from an adult with Crohn's disease.

This CDR3 reads CASSFGPGTDTQYF. CDR3 coding DNA: TGTGCCAGCAGTTTTGGGCCAGGCACAGATACGCAGTATTTT. The rearrangement joins TRBV11-3 to TRBJ2-3; D remains unclear. V lost 6 bases to trimming and J lost 1 base, with 11 bases between them. The germline CDR1 and CDR2 sequences are SGHNT and YENEEA. This CDR3 comprises 14 residues.

The genes are TRBV5-1 and TRBJ1-2; the D is unclear. Between the trimmed V and J ends, which lost 0 bases and 5 bases, there was a span of 11 bases. The germline gives CDR1 SGHRS, CDR2 YFSETQ. This CDR3 contains 14 residues. The chain's CDR3 is CASSLDQDRYGYTF. The CDR3 nucleotides are TGCGCCAGCAGCTTGGATCAGGATCGTTATGGCTACACCTTC.

This clone was counted once. An end of the junction differs from the germline gene, which may be a read error. This sequence joins TRBV7-7 and TRBJ2-5; 9 positions match TRBD1. The germline CDR1 and CDR2 sequences are SSHAT and FNYEAQ (reference sequence). The CDR3 consists of 15 residues. The CDR3 is CASSQGTGTRETQYF. The DNA of the CDR3 is TGTGCTAGCAGCCAGGGGACAGGGACTCGAGAGACCCAGTACTTC.

V gene TRBV29-1 combines with J gene TRBJ2-7; 7 nucleotides agree with TRBD1. The CDR3 covers 13 residues. In germline, CDR1 is SQVTM, CDR2 ANQGSEA. Trimming removed 7 bases from V and 0 bases from J; junction bases left unmatched: 6. In DNA form, the CDR3 reads TGCAGCGCTCTGACAGGGAACTCCTACGAGCAGTACTTC. It specifies CSALTGNSYEQYF.

The chain couples TRBV6-6 to TRBJ2-3; the D gene is possibly TRBD2 (5 bases). The CDR3 spans 14 residues. V was pared by 5 bases and J by 1 base, with 10 bases between. Per the germline V gene, CDR1 is MNHNY and CDR2 is SVGAGI (reference sequence). In DNA, the CDR3 is TGTGCCAGCAGTAACACTAGGGGCACAGATACGCAGTATTTT. Its translation is CASSNTRGTDTQYF.

This clone was seen a single time. This sequence joins TRBV27 and TRBJ2-7; 7 nucleotides match TRBD2. J gave up 7 bases and V 5 bases, and 2 bases lay outside the gene matches. The CDR3 is 11 amino acids. CDR1 is MNHEY and CDR2 is SMNVEV in the germline V gene (reference sequence). CDR3 bases: TGTGCCAGCAGTACCGGGGGGGAGCAGTACTTC. This gives the protein CASSTGGEQYF.

The chain has TRBV5-4 and TRBJ2-1; perhaps TRBD2 as D (6 bases). CDR3 size: 14 residues. The V gene's germline CDR1 is SGHNT and CDR2 YYREEE (reference sequence). Between the trimmed V and J ends, which lost 2 bases and 5 bases, there was a span of 11 bases. This chain's CDR3 is CASSLGTRNNEQFF. In nucleotides, the CDR3 is TGTGCCAGCAGCTTAGGGACTCGAAACAATGAGCAGTTCTTC.

J is TRBJ2-3 and V is TRBV5-1, with D perhaps matching TRBD2 (5 bases). The CDR3 runs to 16 residues. Between the trimmed V and J ends, which lost 4 bases and 0 bases, there was a span of 15 bases. The germline gives CDR1 SGHRS, CDR2 YFSETQ. The CDR3 sequence: CASSPLRERSTDTQYF. In nucleotides, the CDR3 is TGCGCCAGCAGCCCCCTGAGGGAGCGGAGCACAGATACGCAGTATTTT.

This clone was observed a few times. V and J are TRBV7-8 and TRBJ1-5; 9 nucleotides line up with TRBD1. Trimming cost V 7 bases and J 7 bases; bases outside gene matches: 11. Germline V gene data show CDR1 as SGHVS and CDR2 as FQNEAQ. The CDR3 covers 15 residues. CDR3 sequence: CASTLIQGARQPQHF. CDR3 DNA sequence: TGTGCCAGCACCCTAATACAGGGGGCTAGGCAGCCCCAGCATTTT.

On this clone itself: Since no conserved phenylalanine or tryptophan closes the CDR3, a read error is the likely cause. The J gene is TRBJ1-1, the V gene TRBV5-1; D call uncertain. Germline V CDR1 and CDR2: SGHRS, YFSETQ. V was clipped by 0 bases and J by 5 bases, with 14 bases between them. The CDR3 extends over 15 amino acids. The CDR3 here is CASSLAASGVTEAFL. Here the CDR3 DNA reads TGCGCCAGCAGCTTGGCCGCATCGGGAGTTACTGAAGCTTTCCTT.

The gene calls are TRBV6-6 and TRBJ2-2; D unclear. The CDR3 consists of 14 residues. CDR1 is MNHNY and CDR2 is SVGAGI in the germline V gene (reference sequence). The germline V and J ends were trimmed by 2 bases and 4 bases, with 8 bases remaining between them. The CDR3 nucleotides are TGTGCCAGCAGTTACAATTCGGGCACCGGGGAGCTGTTTTTT. It yields the protein CASSYNSGTGELFF.

The chain recombines TRBV19 with TRBJ2-3; 9 bases agree with TRBD2. The germline V gene has CDR1 LNHDA and CDR2 SQIVND (reference sequence). Trimming at V came to 4 bases and at J to 5 bases, leaving 7 bases not matched to a gene. CDR3 length equals 15 residues. CDR3 nucleotides: TGTGCCAGTAGTACGGCTAGCGGGGCCGGAGATACGCAGTATTTT. Its protein product is CASSTASGAGDTQYF.

This chain connects TRBV25-1 to TRBJ2-5; D gene uncertain. V was cut by 0 bases and J by 2 bases, with 10 bases left in between. The CDR3 has 15 residues. CDR1 and CDR2 from the germline V gene are MGHDK and SYGVNS. The CDR3 is CASSEYGQAQETQYF. CDR3 DNA: TGTGCCAGCAGTGAATATGGGCAGGCGCAAGAGACCCAGTACTTC.

The chain couples TRBV6-5 to TRBJ1-2, with D tentatively TRBD1 (6 bases). Germline V gives CDR1 MNHEY, CDR2 SVGAGI. The V gene lost 2 bases and the J gene lost 6 bases, with 16 bases spanning the gap. The length of the CDR3 is 15 residues. DNA for the CDR3: TGTGCCAGCAGTTACGTGGGAGAACAGGGCAATGGCTACACCTTC. It translates to CASSYVGEQGNGYTF.

J is TRBJ2-7 and V is TRBV28; D is uncertain. V dropped 3 bases and J dropped 3 bases, with 6 bases sitting between them. CDR1 and CDR2 from the germline V gene are MDHEN and SYDVKM. CDR3 length: 12 amino acids. The CDR3: CASSFSVYEQYF. The CDR3 DNA reads as TGTGCCAGCAGTTTTTCGGTCTACGAGCAGTACTTC.

The chain links TRBV27 to TRBJ2-2, with D tentatively TRBD1 (6 bases). This CDR3 is 15 amino acids long. The germline V gene encodes CDR1 MNHEY and CDR2 SMNVEV (reference sequence). With 2 bases removed from V and 4 bases from J, the gap between germline ends came to 11 bases. The CDR3 bases are TGTGCCAGCAGTTTAGGGACACGAGGCACCGGGGAGCTGTTTTTT. Its translation: CASSLGTRGTGELFF.

The genes are TRBV27 and TRBJ2-7; 14 nucleotides match TRBD2. Germline trimming cut 3 bases from V and 2 bases from J; bases unmatched to any gene: 12. This CDR3 is 19 amino acids long. Germline V CDR1 and CDR2: MNHEY, SMNVEV (reference sequence). In DNA form, the CDR3 reads TGTGCCAGCAGTTTCGCCCTCCGGGGACTAGCGGGGGTGGCCTACGAGCAGTACTTC. Encoded protein: CASSFALRGLAGVAYEQYF.

This chain uses TRBV2 with TRBJ1-2, with TRBD1 identical over 10 bases. Germline-derived CDR1 and CDR2 are SNHLY and FYNNEI. The V gene end was trimmed by 5 bases and the J gene end by 6 bases; junction bases not matched to a gene: 6. This CDR3 is built from 14 residues. Here the CDR3 reads CASSWDRGTHGYTF. Here the CDR3 DNA reads TGTGCCAGCAGTTGGGACAGGGGTACCCATGGCTACACCTTC. Using reference TRBV2 and TRBJ1-2 for the parts outside the CDR3, the full variable domain is EPEVTQTPSHQVTQMGQEVILRCVPISNHLYFYWYRQILGQKVEFLVSFYNNEISEKSEIFDDQFSVERPDGSNFTLKIRSTKLEDSAMYFCASSWDRGTHGYTFGSGTRLTVV.

The chain combines TRBV5-4 with TRBJ2-7, with D maybe TRBD1 (6 bases). Germline V gene lookup returns CDR1 SGHNT and CDR2 YYREEE (reference sequence). The V end was cut by 3 bases, the J end by 8 bases, with 12 bases between. The CDR3 is made up of 12 amino acids. The CDR3 DNA sequence: TGTGCCAGCAGCTATGGACAGAGCCAGCAGTACTTC. Its protein product is CASSYGQSQQYF.

The chain recombines TRBV21-1 with TRBJ2-5; the table names TRBD1, a call not compared with the DNA. TRBV21-1 represents a pseudogene. The CDR3 loop spans 14 amino acids. CDR3 nucleotide sequence: TGTGCCAGCAGCAGAACAACCTTTCAAGAGACCCAGTACTTC. It yields the protein CASSRTTFQETQYF.

Here the CDR3 reads CASSLARRVAGANVLTF. DNA for the CDR3: TGTGCCAGCAGCTTGGCTCGCAGGGTAGCTGGGGCCAACGTCCTGACTTTC. This chain uses TRBV5-6 with TRBJ2-6, with D maybe TRBD1 (5 bases). This CDR3 has 17 amino acids. Germline assignment: CDR1 SGHDT and CDR2 YYEEEE. Trimming took off 0 bases at V and 2 bases at J, with 12 bases between the two ends.

The chain couples TRBV5-1 to TRBJ2-7, with D tentatively TRBD1 (5 bases). Between the trimmed V and J ends, which lost 0 bases and 0 bases, there was a span of 7 bases. The CDR3 totals 14 residues. CDR1 is SGHRS, CDR2 YFSETQ, per germline. CDR3 region: CASSLARASYEQYF. DNA of the CDR3: TGCGCCAGCAGCTTGGCCAGGGCCTCCTACGAGCAGTACTTC.

The DNA of the CDR3 is TGTGCCACCAGCACCCCGCGAGCTAGCGGGAGCCATACGCAGTATTTT. Translated, it gives CATSTPRASGSHTQYF. This chain links TRBV15 with TRBJ2-3; 10 nucleotides align to TRBD2. Trimming at V came to 4 bases and at J to 7 bases, leaving 11 bases not matched to a gene. The CDR3 sequence is 16 residues long. Germline V gene sequence: CDR1 LNHNV, CDR2 YYDKDF (reference sequence).

The J gene is TRBJ2-7, the V gene TRBV11-2; TRBD1 matches at 9 bases. The junction had 7 bases not matched to a gene; V was cut back by 6 bases and J by 7 bases. Germline V lookup: CDR1 SGHAT, CDR2 FQNNGV. The CDR3 spans 13 residues. This chain's CDR3 is CASRPGTGFEQYF. Written as DNA, the CDR3 is TGTGCCAGCAGGCCCGGGACAGGGTTTGAGCAGTACTTC.